These 27 T cell receptor beta chains share one sample of origin, sequenced in a study of cytomegalovirus exposure and HLA in healthy donors. A multiplex PCR was run with 60 Vbeta primers and 13 Jbeta primers. Generated by immunoSEQ multiplex PCR, the TCRdb table keeps only in-frame clones and is missing some. The data contain 70,000 or so clones, roughly 68% of them singletons. Sample: PBMCs. The receptors derive from a woman aged 60 to 75 in good health and CMV-seropositive.

This clone was detected only a few times. The V gene is TRBV5-8, the J gene TRBJ1-4; TRBD1 might be the D (6 bases). CDR1 and CDR2 (germline): SGHTS, YDEGEE. V was pared by 4 bases and J by 3 bases, with 16 bases between. The CDR3 contains 16 residues. The CDR3 bases are TGTGCCAGCAGCCCCGATGGGGGGGCGGCTAATGAAAAACTGTTTTTT. As protein: CASSPDGGAANEKLFF.

V and J are TRBV11-3 and TRBJ1-3, with no clear D. Trimming cost V 0 bases and J 7 bases, with 13 bases left between them. Germline values: CDR1 SGHNT, CDR2 YENEEA. The CDR3 is made up of 15 amino acids. This CDR3 reads CASSLEPAVTNTIYF. The CDR3 DNA sequence: TGTGCCAGCAGCTTAGAACCCGCAGTCACGAACACCATATATTTT.

The chain employs TRBV19 and TRBJ1-2, with 9 bases fitting TRBD1. CDR3 length: 16 amino acids. Germline assignment: CDR1 LNHDA and CDR2 SQIVND (reference sequence). V dropped 6 bases and J dropped 2; count of bases not matched to a gene: 10. The CDR3 spells CASSSVPGQGNYGYTF. The CDR3 DNA sequence: TGTGCCAGTAGCTCAGTCCCGGGACAGGGAAACTATGGCTACACCTTC.

In its sample, this clone was seen once. CDR3 bases: TGTGCCAGTAGTATTGACAGGGACGGGCAGCCCCAGCATTTT. Translation gives CASSIDRDGQPQHF. The gene calls are TRBV19 and TRBJ1-5, with 7 nucleotides matching TRBD1. The CDR3 runs to 14 residues. CDR1 and CDR2 (germline): LNHDA, SQIVND (reference sequence). The ends lost 3 bases at V and 7 bases at J; junction bases unmatched: 6.

This clone was seen a few times. The same CDR3 is also encoded by other DNA sequences in this sample. CDR3 in DNA: TGTGCCAGCAGCTTGGAACAGGGGGCCTACAATGAGCAGTTCTTC. Protein sequence: CASSLEQGAYNEQFF. V usage is TRBV5-4 and J usage is TRBJ2-1; TRBD1 aligns across 8 bases. CDR1 and CDR2 from the germline V gene are SGHNT and YYREEE (reference sequence). J gave up 2 bases and V 0 bases, and 1 base lay outside the gene matches. CDR3 length: 15 amino acids.

This clone was found many times. The CDR3 reads CASSEFRGSTGNTIYF. The DNA of the CDR3 is TGCGCCAGCAGTGAGTTCAGGGGATCAACTGGAAACACCATATATTTT. This chain joins TRBV10-1 and TRBJ1-3; tentative D call: TRBD1 (6 bases). This CDR3 comprises 16 residues. The germline CDR1 and CDR2 sequences are WNHNN and SYGVQD (reference sequence). V was shortened by 1 base and J by 2 bases, with 12 bases between the two germline ends.

The genes are TRBV5-1 and TRBJ2-1; 8 nucleotides match TRBD2. The CDR3 spans 17 residues. V shed 0 bases, J shed 2 bases, and the junction held 7 bases outside the gene matches. Germline V gene data show CDR1 as SGHRS and CDR2 as YFSETQ. Here the CDR3 DNA reads TGCGCCAGCAGCTTGGAAGGTGCGGGGGGCCCCTACAATGAGCAGTTCTTC. It codes for CASSLEGAGGPYNEQFF. Combining the CDR3 with reference TRBV5-1 and TRBJ2-1 gives the whole variable domain KAGVTQTPRYLIKTRGQQVTLSCSPISGHRSVSWYQQTPGQGLQFLFEYFSETQRNKGNFPGRFSGRQFSNSRSEMNVSTLELGDSALYLCASSLEGAGGPYNEQFFGPGTRLTVL.

The chain has TRBV5-4 and TRBJ2-3; 9 bases are shared with TRBD1. The germline gives CDR1 SGHNT, CDR2 YYREEE (reference sequence). The CDR3 consists of 16 residues. V trimming: 5 bases; J trimming: 2 bases; junction bases outside the gene matches: 9. The CDR3 DNA is TGTGCCAGCAGTTCAGCCGGGACAGGGATCACAGATACGCAGTATTTT. This translates into CASSSAGTGITDTQYF.

The chain has TRBV7-6 and TRBJ2-7; 11 nucleotides match TRBD1. Germline trimming cut 5 bases from V and 4 bases from J; bases unmatched to any gene: 10. CDR1 is SGHVS, CDR2 FNYEAQ, per germline. The CDR3 covers 16 residues. The CDR3 loop reads CASSPHWGQGGYEQYF. The CDR3 DNA reads as TGTGCCAGCAGCCCTCACTGGGGACAGGGGGGGTACGAGCAGTACTTC.

V and J are TRBV2 and TRBJ2-6, with a weak D call TRBD2 (6 bases). CDR1 and CDR2 (germline): SNHLY, FYNNEI. The CDR3 totals 16 residues. With 7 bases removed from V and 2 bases from J, the gap between germline ends came to 15 bases. This chain's CDR3 is CASKVGLLAGANVLTF. The DNA of the CDR3 is TGTGCCAGCAAGGTGGGACTTCTGGCTGGGGCCAACGTCCTGACTTTC.

The gene calls are TRBV2 and TRBJ2-5, with 7 bases aligning to TRBD2. Trimming removed 6 bases from V and 4 bases from J; junction bases left unmatched: 5. Germline CDR1 reads SNHLY; CDR2 reads FYNNEI. CDR3 size: 13 residues. The CDR3 spells CASSREEGETQYF. The CDR3 nucleotides read TGTGCCAGCAGCCGGGAGGAGGGAGAGACCCAGTACTTC.

The CDR3 sequence is CASSYRTGRGNTIYF. CDR3 DNA sequence: TGTGCCAGCAGTTACAGAACAGGGAGAGGAAACACCATATATTTT. The gene calls are TRBV6-5 and TRBJ1-3, with TRBD1 as a possible D gene (6 bases). The CDR3 is 15 amino acids. Germline-derived CDR1 and CDR2 are MNHEY and SVGAGI. The germline V and J ends were trimmed by 2 bases and 4 bases, with 12 bases remaining between them.

This clone turned up a few times. V gene TRBV19 combines with J gene TRBJ1-5, with 8 bases lining up with TRBD1. The CDR3 is 14 amino acids. Trimming removed 3 bases from V and 6 bases from J; junction bases left unmatched: 4. The germline CDR1 and CDR2 sequences are LNHDA and SQIVND (reference sequence). In DNA form, the CDR3 reads TGTGCCAGTAGTATTAGGACAGGGAGTCAGCCCCAGCATTTT. Residues: CASSIRTGSQPQHF.

This chain uses TRBV10-3 with TRBJ1-2; TRBD1 matches 9 bases. The CDR3 is made up of 14 amino acids. V was clipped by 0 bases and J by 6 bases; unmatched bases: 2. Germline values: CDR1 ENHRY, CDR2 SYGVKD. The CDR3 DNA follows: TGTGCCATCAGTGAGTCGCGACAGGGGGATGGCTACACCTTC. It translates to CAISESRQGDGYTF.

CDR3 DNA sequence: TGCGCCAGCAGTCGCTCTCCCAGGGGGACTGAAGCTTTCTTT. This translates into CASSRSPRGTEAFF. V and J are TRBV5-1 and TRBJ1-1, with 7 bases lining up with TRBD1. Losses at the gene ends were 5 bases for V and 5 bases for J; bases not matched to a gene: 9. There are 14 residues in the CDR3. The germline CDR1 and CDR2 sequences are SGHRS and YFSETQ. Together with reference TRBV5-1 and TRBJ1-1, the CDR3 gives the full variable domain: KAGVTQTPRYLIKTRGQQVTLSCSPISGHRSVSWYQQTPGQGLQFLFEYFSETQRNKGNFPGRFSGRQFSNSRSEMNVSTLELGDSALYLCASSRSPRGTEAFFGQGTRLTVV.

The CDR3 region is CASSLTDRGGYEQYF. CDR3 nucleotides: TGTGCCAGCAGCTTGACCGACAGGGGAGGTTACGAGCAGTACTTC. The V gene is TRBV7-8, the J gene TRBJ2-7; TRBD1 agrees at 8 bases. Germline CDR1 is SGHVS and CDR2 is FQNEAQ. The length of the CDR3 is 15 residues. Trimming removed 3 bases from V and 4 bases from J; junction bases left unmatched: 8.

The rearrangement uses TRBV12-5 and TRBJ1-4, with TRBD1 matching 8 bases. This CDR3 comprises 14 residues. The germline gives CDR1 LGHNT, CDR2 FRNRAP. V lost 6 bases and J lost 4; bases outside the gene matches: 4. CDR3 coding DNA: TGTGCTAGTGGGCCAGGGGGCAGTAATGAAAAACTGTTTTTT. Translating it yields CASGPGGSNEKLFF.

The chain carries TRBV7-2 and TRBJ1-4; 7 bases are shared with TRBD1. J gave up 4 bases and V 4 bases, and 3 bases lay outside the gene matches. Germline CDR1 reads SGHTA; CDR2 reads FQGNSA. The CDR3 totals 14 residues. Here the CDR3 DNA reads TGTGCCAGCAGCTCGACAGGGTTTAATGAAAAACTGTTTTTT. It yields the protein CASSSTGFNEKLFF.

This clone was detected once. The chain has TRBV28 and TRBJ2-7; the D gene is possibly TRBD1 (5 bases). Germline V gene sequence: CDR1 MDHEN, CDR2 SYDVKM. The CDR3 spans 13 residues. V was cut by 5 bases and J by 7 bases, with 15 bases left in between. CDR3 coding DNA: TGTGCCAGCAGTCGGATGACAGTTCCAGAGCAGTACTTC. It encodes CASSRMTVPEQYF.

The CDR3 sequence: CASSSRTGNQPQHF. Written as DNA, the CDR3 is TGTGCCAGCAGTAGTAGGACAGGGAATCAGCCCCAGCATTTT. The chain joins TRBV2 to TRBJ1-5, with 8 nucleotides matching TRBD1. Trimming cost V 5 bases and J 4 bases; bases outside gene matches: 4. Germline CDR1 reads SNHLY; CDR2 reads FYNNEI. CDR3 length: 14 amino acids.

The chain employs TRBV30 and TRBJ2-1; D possibly corresponds to TRBD2 (6 bases). Germline V CDR1 and CDR2: GTSNPN, SVGIG (reference sequence). V dropped 5 bases and J dropped 0 bases, with 14 bases sitting between them. The CDR3 spans 15 residues. CDR3 region: CAWDRDLSSYNEQFF. The CDR3, as DNA: TGTGCCTGGGACCGGGACTTGAGCTCCTACAATGAGCAGTTCTTC.

This rearrangement joins TRBV5-4 to TRBJ1-2, with a weak D call TRBD1 (5 bases). CDR3 length: 16 residues. Germline CDR1 is SGHNT and CDR2 is YYREEE (reference sequence). V lost 1 base and J lost 3, with 16 bases in between. CDR3 loop: CASSLRNRNLYYGYTF. The CDR3 coding sequence is TGTGCCAGCAGCTTGAGGAACAGGAACCTCTACTATGGCTACACCTTC.

This rearrangement joins TRBV6-1 to TRBJ2-7, with D unclear. Trimming left V 6 bases short and J 0 bases short, with 6 bases between. There are 12 residues in the CDR3. CDR1 is MNHNS and CDR2 is SASEGT in the germline V gene. CDR3 DNA sequence: TGTGCCAGCAGAACAGCCTCCTACGAGCAGTACTTC. Protein sequence: CASRTASYEQYF.

The V and J genes are TRBV2 and TRBJ2-3, with D maybe TRBD1 (6 bases). CDR1 and CDR2 from the germline V gene are SNHLY and FYNNEI. The V end lost 8 bases, the J end lost 1 base, and 19 bases lay between the germline ends. This CDR3 has 16 amino acids. CDR3 residues: CASPGGGGTGTDTQYF. The CDR3 DNA reads as TGTGCCAGCCCTGGCGGTGGGGGCACCGGCACAGATACGCAGTATTTT.

Of note for this clone: The junction departs from the called germline gene at one end, perhaps through a read error. V and J are TRBV20-1 and TRBJ1-5; tentative D call: TRBD1 (5 bases). The CDR3 spans 11 residues. CDR1 and CDR2 (germline): DFQATT, SNEGSKA (reference sequence). For the CDR3, the DNA is TGCAGTGCTGTAGTTCAGGGTACCCACCATTTT. Translation: CSAVVQGTHHF.

The J gene is TRBJ1-3, the V gene TRBV29-1; D is undetermined. The germline V and J ends were trimmed by 8 bases and 0 bases, with 8 bases remaining between them. The CDR3 spans 12 residues. Looked up from germline, CDR1 is SQVTM and CDR2 is ANQGSEA. CDR3 region: CSIGSSGNTIYF. Written as DNA, the CDR3 is TGCAGCATTGGGAGCTCTGGAAACACCATATATTTT.

This chain joins TRBV4-2 and TRBJ1-2; 8 positions match TRBD1. Germline values: CDR1 LGHNA, CDR2 YNFKEQ. The trim removed 4 bases at V and 7 bases at J, leaving 11 bases unmatched. The CDR3 has 15 amino acids. The CDR3 nucleotides read TGTGCCAGCAGCCTACCACAGGGGGGTATAGCTGGCTACACCTTC. Its protein is CASSLPQGGIAGYTF.